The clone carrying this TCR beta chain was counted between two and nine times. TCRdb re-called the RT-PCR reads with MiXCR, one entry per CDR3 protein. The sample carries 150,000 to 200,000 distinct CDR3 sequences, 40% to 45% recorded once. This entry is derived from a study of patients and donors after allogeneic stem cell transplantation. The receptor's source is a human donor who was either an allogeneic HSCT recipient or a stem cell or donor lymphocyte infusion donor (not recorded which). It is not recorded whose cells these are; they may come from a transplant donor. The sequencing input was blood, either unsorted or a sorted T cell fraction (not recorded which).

The CDR3 region is CASSPLPSGSGYNEQFF. The CDR3 bases are TGTGCCAGCTCACCTCTCCCTAGCGGGAGTGGATACAATGAGCAGTTCTTC. The gene calls are TRBV18 and TRBJ2-1; 10 nucleotides match TRBD2. Losses at the gene ends were 3 bases for V and 4 bases for J; bases not matched to a gene: 9. The CDR3 loop spans 17 amino acids. Germline CDR1 and CDR2: KGHSH and LQKENI. Using reference TRBV18 and TRBJ2-1 for the parts outside the CDR3, the full variable domain is NAGVMQNPRHLVRRRGQEARLRCSPMKGHSHVYWYRQLPEEGLKFMVYLQKENIIDESGMPKERFSAEFPKEGPSILRIQQVVRGDSAAYFCASSPLPSGSGYNEQFFGPGTRLTVL.